Shown below are 19 T cell receptor beta chains from a single sample sequenced in a study of blood T cell repertoires in COVID-19. Generated by immunoSEQ multiplex PCR, the TCRdb table keeps only in-frame clones and is missing some. The sample gives about 180,000 clones, 84% of which show up once; 12% to 15% is in the top ten. The source material was PBMCs or T cells enriched from blood (not recorded which). The source is a man in his fifties who had recovered from COVID-19.

This sequence joins TRBV19 and TRBJ1-2; D possibly corresponds to TRBD1 (6 bases). This CDR3 has 16 residues. V was pared by 6 bases and J by 0 bases, with 17 bases between. Germline V lookup: CDR1 LNHDA, CDR2 SQIVND (reference sequence). The CDR3 loop is CASSHPGGDTNYGYTF. In DNA, the CDR3 is TGTGCCAGTAGCCACCCGGGGGGCGATACTAACTATGGCTACACCTTC.

V gene TRBV6-6 combines with J gene TRBJ1-1, with 8 positions matching TRBD1. CDR3 length: 14 residues. J was trimmed by 4 bases and V by 6 bases; bases with no gene match: 7. The V gene's germline CDR1 is MNHNY and CDR2 SVGAGI (reference sequence). The CDR3 DNA reads TGTGCCAGCAGCCGACGACAGGGGAGCACTGAAGCTTTCTTT. This sequence encodes CASSRRQGSTEAFF.

This clone was seen more than once but under ten times. The CDR3 DNA reads TGTGCCAGCAGCTTAGTGTTAAATGAGCAGTTCTTC. The encoded protein is CASSLVLNEQFF. The chain recombines TRBV7-9 with TRBJ2-1; D gene uncertain. Trimming took off 1 base at V and 7 bases at J, with 5 bases between the two ends. Germline lookup yields CDR1 SEHNR and CDR2 FQNEAQ (reference sequence). This CDR3 contains 12 residues.

The chain links TRBV9 to TRBJ2-1; TRBD1 matches at 9 bases. J gave up 6 bases and V 2 bases, and 6 bases lay outside the gene matches. The germline gives CDR1 SGDLS, CDR2 YYNGEE. The CDR3 runs 15 residues. CDR3 in DNA: TGTGCCAGCAGCGTTGGGACAGGGTTCATCAATGAGCAGTTCTTC. Protein: CASSVGTGFINEQFF. Full variable domain (rest looked up from reference TRBV9 and TRBJ2-1): DSGVTQTPKHLITATGQRVTLRCSPRSGDLSVYWYQQSLDQGLQFLIQYYNGEERAKGNILERFSAQQFPDLHSELNLSSLELGDSALYFCASSVGTGFINEQFFGPGTRLTVL.

CDR3 nucleotide sequence: TGTGCCAGCAGCTCGAAACGGGTGCGTACACCGAAAGAGACCCAGTACTTC. This encodes CASSSKRVRTPKETQYF. The rearrangement uses TRBV5-6 and TRBJ2-5; unclear D gene. CDR3 length: 17 residues. Germline V gives CDR1 SGHDT, CDR2 YYEEEE. The V end lost 3 bases, the J end lost 3 bases, and 21 bases lay between the germline ends.

This clone was counted between two and nine times. The chain employs TRBV28 and TRBJ1-5; 9 bases are shared with TRBD1. Trimming at V came to 5 bases and at J to 6 bases, leaving 8 bases not matched to a gene. The CDR3 runs 15 residues. The germline gives CDR1 MDHEN, CDR2 SYDVKM. CDR3 sequence (DNA): TGTGCCAGCAGTGCAAAGACAGGGGGGCGTCAGCCCCAGCATTTT. Its translation: CASSAKTGGRQPQHF. The full variable domain, rest sourced from reference TRBV28 and TRBJ1-5, is DVKVTQSSRYLVKRTGEKVFLECVQDMDHENMFWYRQDPGLGLRLIYFSYDVKMKEKGDIPEGYSVSREKKERFSLILESASTNQTSMYLCASSAKTGGRQPQHFGDGTRLSIL.

This chain uses TRBV7-3 with TRBJ1-1; D gene ambiguous. CDR1 is SGHTA and CDR2 is FQGTGA in the germline V gene. CDR3 size: 15 residues. The V end was cut by 1 base, the J end by 3 bases, with 12 bases between. The CDR3 sequence: CASSLMRAGYTEAFF. CDR3 nucleotides: TGTGCCAGCAGCTTAATGAGGGCAGGTTACACTGAAGCTTTCTTT.

V is TRBV9 and J is TRBJ2-5, with TRBD2 matching over 9 bases. The germline V gene has CDR1 SGDLS and CDR2 YYNGEE. The V and J ends lost 4 bases and 2 bases, in that order; junction bases with no gene match: 9. This CDR3 comprises 16 residues. CDR3 coding DNA: TGTGCCAGCAGCCCACATAGCGGGGGAGGGCAAGAGACCCAGTACTTC. Amino acids: CASSPHSGGGQETQYF. Complete variable domain (other parts from reference TRBV9 and TRBJ2-5): DSGVTQTPKHLITATGQRVTLRCSPRSGDLSVYWYQQSLDQGLQFLIQYYNGEERAKGNILERFSAQQFPDLHSELNLSSLELGDSALYFCASSPHSGGGQETQYFGPGTRLLVL.

CDR3 region: CASSAGVTEAFF. The CDR3 coding sequence is TGTGCCAGCAGCGCAGGGGTGACTGAAGCTTTCTTT. The J gene is TRBJ1-1, the V gene TRBV7-9, with D perhaps TRBD1 (6 bases). CDR3 length: 12 residues. CDR1 and CDR2 from the germline V gene are SEHNR and FQNEAQ (reference sequence). The ends were cut back, 5 bases at V and 5 bases at J, with 9 bases in the middle.

This chain joins TRBV19 and TRBJ1-1, with 11 bases that match TRBD1. Germline V gene data show CDR1 as LNHDA and CDR2 as SQIVND (reference sequence). This CDR3 has 21 residues. The V and J ends lost 4 bases and 5 bases, in that order; junction bases with no gene match: 24. In DNA form, the CDR3 reads TGTGCCAGTAGTACAGACCGGACAGGGGGCTTTGGGTTCTTAACGCGGACTGAAGCTTTCTTT. Protein sequence: CASSTDRTGGFGFLTRTEAFF.

The chain employs TRBV7-2 and TRBJ2-2, with 7 bases fitting TRBD2. Trimming removed 1 base from V and 4 bases from J; junction bases left unmatched: 6. Germline loops: CDR1 SGHTA, CDR2 FQGNSA. This CDR3 has 16 amino acids. This CDR3 is CASSLGSGKVTGELFF. Written as DNA, the CDR3 is TGTGCCAGCAGCTTAGGAAGCGGGAAGGTCACCGGGGAGCTGTTTTTT.

V usage is TRBV5-1 and J usage is TRBJ2-1; TRBD2 matches 9 bases. The trim removed 1 base at V and 5 bases at J, leaving 4 bases unmatched. This CDR3 is 15 amino acids long. Germline loops: CDR1 SGHRS, CDR2 YFSETQ. The CDR3: CASSLSAGGHNEQFF. The CDR3 DNA follows: TGCGCCAGCAGCTTGTCAGCGGGGGGTCACAATGAGCAGTTCTTC.

The rearrangement joins TRBV4-1 to TRBJ1-1; 11 positions match TRBD1. The CDR3 has 16 amino acids. Looked up from germline, CDR1 is MGHRA and CDR2 is YSYEKL. V lost 3 bases and J lost 6; bases outside the gene matches: 9. In DNA form, the CDR3 reads TGCGCCAGCAGCCACGCGTGGACAGGGGGCATCGCTGAAGCTTTCTTT. Protein sequence: CASSHAWTGGIAEAFF.

The rearrangement joins TRBV4-2 to TRBJ2-3; possible D gene TRBD2, 5 bases. CDR3 size: 17 residues. In germline, CDR1 is LGHNA, CDR2 YNFKEQ. V was trimmed by 2 bases and J by 2 bases, leaving 17 bases between them. The CDR3: CASSQLTSAVDTDTQYF. The DNA for the CDR3 is TGTGCCAGCAGCCAACTCACTAGTGCGGTTGACACAGATACGCAGTATTTT.

The chain carries TRBV5-1 and TRBJ1-2; TRBD1 aligns across 8 bases. Losses at the gene ends were 5 bases for V and 1 base for J; bases not matched to a gene: 7. The CDR3 runs 15 residues. Per the germline V gene, CDR1 is SGHRS and CDR2 is YFSETQ. Here the CDR3 DNA reads TGCGCCAGCAGGGCAGGGGGCCGAAGTAACTATGGCTACACCTTC. As protein: CASRAGGRSNYGYTF.

CDR3 nucleotide sequence: TGTGCCAGCTCACCGGGACAGGGCAACACCGGGGAGCTGTTTTTT. Translation: CASSPGQGNTGELFF. The chain employs TRBV18 and TRBJ2-2, with 9 bases that match TRBD1. The CDR3 length is 15 residues. V lost 3 bases, J lost 2 bases, and 1 base stayed unmatched. Germline CDR1 and CDR2: KGHSH and LQKENI.

The chain combines TRBV9 with TRBJ1-2; D gene unclear. CDR3 length: 15 residues. Per germline, CDR1 SGDLS and CDR2 YYNGEE. V lost 0 bases to trimming and J lost 4 bases, with 13 bases between them. The CDR3 coding sequence is TGTGCCAGCAGCGTAGGGGTTGTCGGGTCCTATGGCTACACCTTC. It specifies CASSVGVVGSYGYTF. The whole variable domain, remainder taken from reference TRBV9 and TRBJ1-2, is DSGVTQTPKHLITATGQRVTLRCSPRSGDLSVYWYQQSLDQGLQFLIQYYNGEERAKGNILERFSAQQFPDLHSELNLSSLELGDSALYFCASSVGVVGSYGYTFGSGTRLTVV.

This clone was detected only a few times. The chain links TRBV3-1 (or the pseudogene TRBV3-2) to TRBJ2-7; the D gene is possibly TRBD1 (5 bases). CDR1 and CDR2 (germline): LGHDT, YNNKEL (reference sequence). The CDR3 extends over 16 amino acids. V was shortened by 1 base and J by 4 bases, with 17 bases between the two germline ends. CDR3 amino acids: CASSQVFQGLKYEQYF. The DNA for the CDR3 is TGTGCCAGCAGCCAAGTGTTTCAGGGCTTGAAATACGAGCAGTACTTC.

CDR3 nucleotides: TGTGCCAGCAGCCCTGGGACAAAGGGCGCCCCTCTCAATTACGAGCAGTACTTC. Translation gives CASSPGTKGAPLNYEQYF. This chain links TRBV9 with TRBJ2-7; a possible D gene is TRBD1 (6 bases). CDR1 SGDLS and CDR2 YYNGEE come from the germline V gene. CDR3 length: 18 residues. The V end lost 4 bases, the J end lost 4 bases, and 27 bases lay between the germline ends.